This T cell receptor beta chain came from a study of OX40 agonist ivuxolimab in advanced cancers. In germline, CDR1 is SGDLS, CDR2 YYNGEE. V was pared by 4 bases and J by 0 bases, with 9 bases of the junction left unmatched. The CDR3 consists of 16 residues. The table came from immunoSEQ multiplex PCR; TCRdb's copy has only in-frame clones and leaves some out. The sample lists about 59,000 clones, 83% occurring once. The sequence was collected from an adult with an advanced solid tumor such as melanoma, head and neck, liver or kidney cancer. V and J are TRBV9 and TRBJ2-7; 8 bases map to TRBD2. Material: CD4+ or CD8+ T cells sorted from blood, obtained in a trial of the OX40 agonist ivuxolimab. CDR3 sequence (DNA): TGTGCCAGCAGCCCCAAACTAGCGGCACTCTCCTACGAGCAGTACTTC. Translation: CASSPKLAALSYEQYF.